These 17 T cell receptor beta chains came from one sample sequenced in a study of cytomegalovirus exposure and HLA in healthy donors. The protocol was immunoSEQ multiplex PCR, while the TCRdb copy is restricted to in-frame clones and leaves out a portion. The data hold about 220,000 clones, with around nine tenths observed a single time. Source material: PBMCs. Receptors were obtained from a woman under 30 in good health and CMV-seronegative.

This rearrangement joins TRBV5-1 to TRBJ1-2, with D maybe TRBD1 (5 bases). Trimming took 4 bases from V and 2 from J, leaving 12 bases between them. CDR3 size: 14 residues. The germline gives CDR1 SGHRS, CDR2 YFSETQ. CDR3 bases: TGCGCCAGCAGCCCTAGGACACCCAACTATGGCTACACCTTC. Encoded protein: CASSPRTPNYGYTF.

In the case of this clone: One junction end disagrees with the germline gene, perhaps due to a read error. The chain links TRBV20-1 to TRBJ2-1; D not certain. The CDR3 totals 11 residues. Germline V CDR1 and CDR2: DFQATT, SNEGSKA (reference sequence). The CDR3 DNA sequence: TGCAGTGCTAGAAAACTAAACAAGAACCTCTTC. Protein: CSARKLNKNLF.

This clone was counted once. This sequence joins TRBV5-6 and TRBJ2-7, with 7 positions matching TRBD1. Trimming took 2 bases from V and 2 from J; bases not matched to a gene: 4. This CDR3 spans 14 amino acids. CDR1 SGHDT and CDR2 YYEEEE come from the germline V gene. CDR3 sequence reads: CASSFPGTAYEQYF. Here the CDR3 DNA reads TGTGCCAGCAGCTTCCCCGGGACAGCCTACGAGCAGTACTTC.

V and J are TRBV5-1 and TRBJ2-3; possible D gene TRBD2, 6 bases. Germline lookup yields CDR1 SGHRS and CDR2 YFSETQ. The CDR3 is 17 residues long. V gave up 5 bases and J gave up 1 base, with 20 bases separating them. DNA for the CDR3: TGCGCCAGCAGTAGTCTTACGGGAGCTCCCGGCACAGATACGCAGTATTTT. This translates into CASSSLTGAPGTDTQYF.

In the case of this clone: A read error may account for a junction end that differs from germline. This rearrangement joins TRBV29-1 to TRBJ2-2; weak D call: TRBD1 (6 bases). From germline, CDR1 is SQVTM and CDR2 ANQGSEA. CDR3 length: 15 amino acids. DNA for the CDR3: TGCAGCGTGAGGGACACTATCTTCAACAGCGGGGAGCTGTTTTTT. The encoded protein is CSVRDTIFNSGELFF.

This chain connects TRBV29-1 to TRBJ2-7, with 11 bases lining up with TRBD1. There are 15 residues in the CDR3. The V gene end was trimmed by 6 bases and the J gene end by 4 bases; junction bases not matched to a gene: 11. Germline CDR1 SQVTM, CDR2 ANQGSEA. Here the CDR3 DNA reads TGCAGCGTGAGATCTACGGGACAGGGGGTGTACGAGCAGTACTTC. Residues: CSVRSTGQGVYEQYF.

The chain joins TRBV19 to TRBJ2-7, with 7 bases identical to TRBD1. V was clipped by 5 bases and J by 0 bases; unmatched bases: 10. The germline V gene encodes CDR1 LNHDA and CDR2 SQIVND (reference sequence). CDR3 size: 16 residues. CDR3 bases: TGTGCCAGTAGTGTCGGCTCCGGGACAGTCTCCTACGAGCAGTACTTC. The encoded protein is CASSVGSGTVSYEQYF.

The CDR3 reads CASSFETPTVTAGNTIYF. Here the CDR3 DNA reads TGTGCCAGCAGCTTTGAAACTCCGACAGTGACGGCTGGAAACACCATATATTTT. The rearrangement joins TRBV7-6 to TRBJ1-3; TRBD1 might be the D (5 bases). Germline V lookup: CDR1 SGHVS, CDR2 FNYEAQ. The CDR3 loop spans 18 amino acids. The germline V and J ends were trimmed by 3 bases and 2 bases, with 20 bases remaining between them.

This chain links TRBV13 with TRBJ2-1; D perhaps matches TRBD1 (5 bases). Trimming cost V 8 bases and J 6 bases, with 17 bases left between them. Germline assignment: CDR1 PRHDT and CDR2 FYEKMQ (reference sequence). The length of the CDR3 is 14 residues. The CDR3 nucleotides read TGTGCCAGCGGGCAGGGTGTAGGGCTCAATGAGCAGTTCTTC. Protein product: CASGQGVGLNEQFF.

The chain is built from TRBV12-5 and TRBJ2-1; no reliable D call. The CDR3 loop spans 12 amino acids. Germline-derived CDR1 and CDR2 are LGHNT and FRNRAP. Trimming removed 5 bases from V and 6 bases from J, with 8 bases in between. The CDR3 is CASGGEVNEQFF. CDR3 nucleotides: TGTGCTAGTGGTGGCGAGGTCAATGAGCAGTTCTTC.

The chain couples TRBV6-1 to TRBJ2-7, with no clear D. From germline, CDR1 is MNHNS and CDR2 SASEGT. The CDR3 has 12 amino acids. The V and J ends lost 8 bases and 1 base respectively, with 9 bases between them. CDR3 residues: CASCPRSYEQYF. The CDR3 DNA reads TGTGCCAGCTGTCCCAGGTCCTACGAGCAGTACTTC.

CDR3 sequence: CASSPATRGGYGYTF. As DNA, the CDR3 is TGTGCCAGTAGTCCGGCGACCCGCGGGGGCTATGGCTACACCTTC. The gene calls are TRBV19 and TRBJ1-2, with a possible D match to TRBD1 (5 bases). The germline V gene encodes CDR1 LNHDA and CDR2 SQIVND (reference sequence). V lost 5 bases and J 4 bases, leaving 17 bases between the germline ends. The CDR3 totals 15 residues. Full variable domain (outside the CDR3, taken from reference TRBV19 and TRBJ1-2): DGGITQSPKYLFRKEGQNVTLSCEQNLNHDAMYWYRQDPGQGLRLIYYSQIVNDFQKGDIAEGYSVSREKKESFPLTVTSAQKNPTAFYLCASSPATRGGYGYTFGSGTRLTVV.

The V call is TRBV7-6, the J call TRBJ2-6; D unresolved. CDR3 size: 14 residues. The V and J ends lost 4 bases and 0 bases respectively, with 4 bases between them. CDR1 is SGHVS and CDR2 is FNYEAQ in the germline V gene. CDR3 protein: CASSSGSGANVLTF. In DNA form, the CDR3 reads TGTGCCAGCAGCTCAGGCTCTGGGGCCAACGTCCTGACTTTC.

This clone was seen just once. The J gene is TRBJ1-2, the V gene TRBV6-5; 10 nucleotides align to TRBD1. CDR1 is MNHEY, CDR2 SVGAGI, per germline. The V segment lost 6 bases and the J segment 5 bases; nucleotides outside the gene matches: 6. This CDR3 spans 14 amino acids. The CDR3 spells CASSVDRGRYGYTF. The CDR3 DNA sequence: TGTGCCAGCAGCGTTGACAGGGGGCGATATGGCTACACCTTC.

The V and J genes are TRBV12-5 and TRBJ2-7; a weak D match, TRBD1 (5 bases). Germline-derived CDR1 and CDR2 are LGHNT and FRNRAP. Trimming took off 6 bases at V and 6 bases at J, with 18 bases between the two ends. The CDR3 loop spans 14 amino acids. CDR3 region: CASGVLQGRSEQYF. The CDR3 nucleotides are TGTGCTAGTGGGGTTCTGCAGGGTCGAAGCGAGCAGTACTTC.

This clone occurred a few times. The chain combines TRBV5-1 with TRBJ1-1; D call uncertain. V was pared by 0 bases and J by 1 base, with 7 bases between. There are 14 residues in the CDR3. Germline CDR1 reads SGHRS; CDR2 reads YFSETQ. The CDR3 spells CASSLGHPNTEAFF. DNA of the CDR3: TGCGCCAGCAGCTTGGGACACCCGAACACTGAAGCTTTCTTT. The full variable domain, rest sourced from reference TRBV5-1 and TRBJ1-1, is KAGVTQTPRYLIKTRGQQVTLSCSPISGHRSVSWYQQTPGQGLQFLFEYFSETQRNKGNFPGRFSGRQFSNSRSEMNVSTLELGDSALYLCASSLGHPNTEAFFGQGTRLTVV.

The CDR3 protein is CASSIRGQSNTEAFF. The CDR3 DNA follows: TGTGCCAGCAGTATACGTGGACAGTCGAACACTGAAGCTTTCTTT. This rearrangement joins TRBV2 to TRBJ1-1; the D gene is possibly TRBD1 (6 bases). The CDR3 covers 15 residues. In germline, CDR1 is SNHLY, CDR2 FYNNEI. Deletions cut 5 bases from V and 1 base from J, with 14 bases between.